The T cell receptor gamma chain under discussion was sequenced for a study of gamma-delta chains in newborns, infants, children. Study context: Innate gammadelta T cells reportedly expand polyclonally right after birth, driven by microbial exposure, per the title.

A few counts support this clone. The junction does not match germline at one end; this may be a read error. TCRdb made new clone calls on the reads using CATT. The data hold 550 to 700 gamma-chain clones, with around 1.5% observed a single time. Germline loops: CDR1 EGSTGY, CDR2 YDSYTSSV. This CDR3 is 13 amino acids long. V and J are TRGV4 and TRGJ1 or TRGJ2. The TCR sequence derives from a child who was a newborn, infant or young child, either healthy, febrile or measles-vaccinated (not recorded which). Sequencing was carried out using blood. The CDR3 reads CATWDKDHYKKLF. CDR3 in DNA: TGTGCTACCTGGGATAAGGATCATTATAAGAAACTCTTT.